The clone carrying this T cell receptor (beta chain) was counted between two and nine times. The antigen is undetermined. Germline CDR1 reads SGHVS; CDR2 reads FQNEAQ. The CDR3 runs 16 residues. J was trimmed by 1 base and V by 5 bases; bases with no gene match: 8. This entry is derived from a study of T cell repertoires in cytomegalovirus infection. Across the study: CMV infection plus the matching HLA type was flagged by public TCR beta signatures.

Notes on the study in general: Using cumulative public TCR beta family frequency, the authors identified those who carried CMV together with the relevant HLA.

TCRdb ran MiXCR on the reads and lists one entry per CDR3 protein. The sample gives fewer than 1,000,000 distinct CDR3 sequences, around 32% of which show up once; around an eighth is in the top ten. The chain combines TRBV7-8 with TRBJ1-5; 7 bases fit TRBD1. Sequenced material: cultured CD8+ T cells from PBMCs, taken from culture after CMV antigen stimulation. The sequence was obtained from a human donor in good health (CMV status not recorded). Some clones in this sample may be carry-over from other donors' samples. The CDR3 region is CASSPGTQGSNQPQHF. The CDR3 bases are TGTGCCAGCAGCCCAGGAACACAGGGGAGCAATCAGCCCCAGCATTTT.